Listed below are T cell receptor beta chains from one sample, sequenced in a study of CD8 T cells in Susac syndrome. TCRdb re-derived calls from the immunoSEQ multiplex PCR reads in MiXCR, one entry per CDR3 protein. The data hold 300,000 or so distinct CDR3 sequences, with roughly nine tenths observed a single time. Specimen: CD4+ T cells from PBMCs. Receptor source: a human donor with multiple sclerosis. Both conserved end residues are part of each CDR3. The D gene is left open where the match is weak. Not every row has a clone size; where given, it reads once, few, many or a size class.

-,once,TRBV9,TRBJ1-1,TGTGCCGCGATGGAGGGGTACAGTGAAGCTTTCTTT,CAAMEGYSEAFF
-,-,TRBV11-2,TRBJ2-7,TGTGCCAGCAGCTCCAATACCGGGCAGCAGTACTTC,CASSSNTGQQYF
-,-,TRBV29-1,TRBJ2-3,TGCAGCGTTGGGGCTAGCTCAGATACGCAGTATTTT,CSVGASSDTQYF
TRBD2,-,TRBV6-5,TRBJ2-1,TGTGCCAGCAGTTACCAATCGACTAGCGGAACCTACAATGAGCAGTTCTTC,CASSYQSTSGTYNEQFF
-,-,TRBV30,TRBJ1-6,TGTGCCTGGTCACCCCGGAATTCACCCCTCCACTTT,CAWSPRNSPLHF
-,-,TRBV12-5,TRBJ2-5,TGTGCTAGTGGTTTGGAGACCCAGTACTTC,CASGLETQYF
-,-,TRBV7-6,TRBJ1-4,TGTGCCAGCAGCCAGGCGGCTGGGACTAATGAAAAACTGTTTTTT,CASSQAAGTNEKLFF
-,once,TRBV7-3,TRBJ2-1,TGTGCCAGCAGCTTAACTGGGCCAGCCGGGCAGGGTGAGCAGTTCTTC,CASSLTGPAGQGEQFF
-,-,TRBV29-1,TRBJ2-2,TGCAGCGCTACCACAGGGGGGGGAACCGGGGAGCTGTTTTTT,CSATTGGGTGELFF
TRBD2,-,TRBV27,TRBJ2-7,TGTGCCAGCAAGGAGTGGACTAGCAGCTCCTACGAGCAGTACTTC,CASKEWTSSSYEQYF
-,-,TRBV27,TRBJ2-2,TGTGCCACCCTGCCGGTGAGGGGGATTGTCGGGGAGCTGTTTTTT,CATLPVRGIVGELFF
-,-,TRBV28,TRBJ1-5,TGTGCCAGCAGTTCACAGGGTAAGGGTCAGCCCCAGCATTTT,CASSSQGKGQPQHF
TRBD1,-,TRBV5-6,TRBJ2-1,TGTGCCAGCAGCCGACGAATACAGGGGGCTCAGGATGAGCAGTTCTTC,CASSRRIQGAQDEQFF
TRBD1,-,TRBV7-2,TRBJ2-7,TGTGCCAGCAGCACCCGACAGGGATACGAGCAGTACTTC,CASSTRQGYEQYF
TRBD2,-,TRBV9,TRBJ2-7,TGTGCCAGCAGCGTAGGATCCGGGACTAGCGGGGTTCCGACCTACGAGCAGTACTTC,CASSVGSGTSGVPTYEQYF
-,-,TRBV18,TRBJ2-7,TGTGCCAGCTCGGTGGCAAGTCGGGCAGGTAGCTCCTACGAGCAGTACTTC,CASSVASRAGSSYEQYF
-,-,TRBV5-1,TRBJ2-1,TGCGCCAGCAGCTTGGGGCCAGAGAACAATGAGCAGTTCTTC,CASSLGPENNEQFF
TRBD2,-,TRBV2,TRBJ2-1,TGTGCCAGCAGTGTTGAGACTAGCGACTACAATGAGCAGTTCTTC,CASSVETSDYNEQFF
-,few,TRBV2,TRBJ2-2,TGTGCCAGCAGCTACTTGGCCGGGGAGCTGTTTTTT,CASSYLAGELFF
TRBD1,once,TRBV30,TRBJ1-1,TGTGCCTGGAGTGTGGGGAGACAGGGGACTGAAGCTTTCTTT,CAWSVGRQGTEAFF
-,-,TRBV27,TRBJ2-1,TGTGCCAGCAGTTGGGCGGAGGACAGAGAGGAGCAGTTCTTC,CASSWAEDREEQFF
-,-,TRBV20-1,TRBJ2-1,TGCAGTGCTAGGGGGGAGGGGGGCCGGTCCGTAAGTTCCTACAATGAGCAGTTCTTC,CSARGEGGRSVSSYNEQFF
TRBD1,-,TRBV5-1,TRBJ1-2,TGCGCCAGCAGCTTCGCGACAGGGAACTATGGCTACACCTTC,CASSFATGNYGYTF
-,-,TRBV10-3,TRBJ2-7,TGTGCCATCAGTGAGCATCGCCCCGAGCAGTACTTC,CAISEHRPEQYF
-,once,TRBV18,TRBJ2-7,TGTGCCAGCTCACCCTCTAGCGTACAACACTACGAGCAGTACTTC,CASSPSSVQHYEQYF
-,-,TRBV3-1,TRBJ2-1,TGTGCCAGCAGCCAAGAAGGGGGAGTCCGACGCGTCTCGGGATACAATGAGCAGTTCTTC,CASSQEGGVRRVSGYNEQFF
-,once,TRBV20-1,TRBJ1-1,TGCAGTGGGGAGTATAACACTGAAGCTTTCTTT,CSGEYNTEAFF
TRBD2,-,TRBV23-1,TRBJ2-3,TGCGCCAGCAGTCATCCTATCCTGCGCAGCGGGGGGGGAAGCACAGATACGCAGTATTTT,CASSHPILRSGGGSTDTQYF
TRBD2,-,TRBV5-1,TRBJ2-7,TGCGCCAGCAGCTTGCGTAAAGCGGGAACAGGTCGCGAGCAGTACTTC,CASSLRKAGTGREQYF
TRBD2,once,TRBV18,TRBJ2-1,TGTGCCAGCTCACCAACGCGGGGGGCCGGTTACAATGAGCAGTTCTTC,CASSPTRGAGYNEQFF
-,-,TRBV19,TRBJ1-2,TGTGCCAGTACCGCGGGAGGGAAAGCTAACTATGGCTACACCTTC,CASTAGGKANYGYTF
-,few,TRBV7-9,TRBJ2-1,TGTGCCAGCAGCTTAGAGGGCCCCGAGCAGTTCTTC,CASSLEGPEQFF
-,-,TRBV5-1,TRBJ2-3,TGCGCCAGCAGCTTGGAGGGTTACACAGATACGCAGTATTTT,CASSLEGYTDTQYF
TRBD2,once,TRBV12-3/TRBV12-4,TRBJ2-4,TGTGCCAGCAGTTTTCTAGCGGGAGCCAAAAACATTCAGTACTTC,CASSFLAGAKNIQYF
TRBD1,-,TRBV29-1,TRBJ2-7,TGCAGCGTTGAGGGACAGTCCTACGAGCAGTACTTC,CSVEGQSYEQYF